The 7 T cell receptor beta chains presented below share a single source sample, sequenced in a study of shared T cell receptors in the human thymus (dated by TCRdb to about 2021). The library was produced with the immunoSEQ multiplex PCR assay. This immuneACCESS table, as held by TCRdb, lists in-frame sequences with V and J called but not all clones. Of the missing ones, under half trace to an unresolved V gene in checked studies; the others have no known cause. The sample profile shows 700,000 or so clones; roughly 88% of them were found once. About 0.011% of the sample rests with the top ten. These data are also associated with another study on human thymus T cells.

Sequencing input: thymocytes. The receptor source for this set is a girl under two years old with a congenital heart defect. Donor details come from another sample of the same person, matched by shared clones.

V and J are TRBV6-1 and TRBJ1-2; D gene ambiguous. Per the germline V gene, CDR1 is MNHNS and CDR2 is SASEGT. The CDR3 consists of 14 residues. V lost 5 bases and J 8 bases, leaving 18 bases between the germline ends. The CDR3, as DNA: TGTGCCAGCAGTCCCCCCTCACGATTACTCGGCTACACCTTC. Translating gives CASSPPSRLLGYTF.

This clone showed up just once. The chain joins TRBV5-1 to TRBJ2-1, with 8 bases identical to TRBD1. CDR3 length: 15 amino acids. Trimming removed 5 bases from V and 3 bases from J; junction bases left unmatched: 7. Germline V gene data show CDR1 as SGHRS and CDR2 as YFSETQ. The CDR3 DNA reads as TGCGCCAGCAGGAACGACAGGGGTTACTACAATGAGCAGTTCTTC. It encodes CASRNDRGYYNEQFF.

The chain combines TRBV2 with TRBJ2-3, with a tentative D call TRBD1 (6 bases). V was trimmed by 7 bases and J by 8 bases, leaving 16 bases between them. The CDR3 runs 13 residues. In germline, CDR1 is SNHLY, CDR2 FYNNEI. This chain's CDR3 is CASTNRVAGTQYF. The CDR3 bases are TGTGCCAGCACGAACAGGGTGGCGGGTACGCAGTATTTT.

The chain joins TRBV11-2 to TRBJ2-1; 7 bases match TRBD2. CDR3 length equals 17 residues. J was trimmed by 10 bases and V by 0 bases; bases with no gene match: 15. Germline CDR1 and CDR2: SGHAT and FQNNGV. CDR3 loop: CASSLDGRVALMREQFF. The CDR3 coding sequence is TGTGCCAGCAGCTTAGATGGGAGGGTGGCCTTAATGAGGGAGCAGTTCTTC.

This clone occurred a few times. The rearrangement links TRBV7-2 to TRBJ2-2; D gene uncertain. CDR3 length: 17 amino acids. The germline CDR1 and CDR2 sequences are SGHTA and FQGNSA. V shed 0 bases and J shed 6 bases, with 17 bases lying between them. This chain's CDR3 is CASSLASSGVYPGELFF. CDR3 nucleotide sequence: TGTGCCAGCAGCTTAGCGAGTTCGGGTGTATATCCCGGGGAGCTGTTTTTT.

This clone appeared once. The chain couples TRBV19 to TRBJ1-2; 7 nucleotides align to TRBD1. CDR1 is LNHDA and CDR2 is SQIVND in the germline V gene (reference sequence). The trim removed 4 bases at V and 3 bases at J, leaving 8 bases unmatched. This CDR3 comprises 15 residues. The CDR3 DNA sequence: TGTGCCAGTAGTAAACCAGGGACAGTCTACTATGGCTACACCTTC. It translates to CASSKPGTVYYGYTF.

The chain combines TRBV5-1 with TRBJ1-1; 7 bases are shared with TRBD1. The CDR3 extends over 17 amino acids. V lost 0 bases to trimming and J lost 1 base; unmatched junction nucleotides: 9. Germline values: CDR1 SGHRS, CDR2 YFSETQ. The CDR3, as DNA: TGCGCCAGCAGCTTGGCCAGGGGGGTCAGGTGGAACACTGAAGCTTTCTTT. Translation: CASSLARGVRWNTEAFF.